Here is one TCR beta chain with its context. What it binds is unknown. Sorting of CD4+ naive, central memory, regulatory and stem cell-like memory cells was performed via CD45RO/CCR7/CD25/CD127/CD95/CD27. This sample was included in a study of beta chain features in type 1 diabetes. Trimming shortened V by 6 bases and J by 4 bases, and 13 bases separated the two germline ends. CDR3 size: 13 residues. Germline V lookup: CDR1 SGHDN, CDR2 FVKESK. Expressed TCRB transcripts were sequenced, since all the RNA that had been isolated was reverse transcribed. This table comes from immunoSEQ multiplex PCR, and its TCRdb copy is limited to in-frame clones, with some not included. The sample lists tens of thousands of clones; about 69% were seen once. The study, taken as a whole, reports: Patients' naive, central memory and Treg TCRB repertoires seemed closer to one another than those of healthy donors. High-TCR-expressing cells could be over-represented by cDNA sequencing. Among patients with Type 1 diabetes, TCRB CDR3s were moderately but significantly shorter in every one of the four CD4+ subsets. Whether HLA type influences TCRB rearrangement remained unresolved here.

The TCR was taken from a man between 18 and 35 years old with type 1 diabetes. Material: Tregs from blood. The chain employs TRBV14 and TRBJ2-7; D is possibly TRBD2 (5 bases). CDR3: CASRAAGRYEQYF. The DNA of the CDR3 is TGTGCCAGCAGAGCGGCCGGACGATACGAGCAGTACTTC.